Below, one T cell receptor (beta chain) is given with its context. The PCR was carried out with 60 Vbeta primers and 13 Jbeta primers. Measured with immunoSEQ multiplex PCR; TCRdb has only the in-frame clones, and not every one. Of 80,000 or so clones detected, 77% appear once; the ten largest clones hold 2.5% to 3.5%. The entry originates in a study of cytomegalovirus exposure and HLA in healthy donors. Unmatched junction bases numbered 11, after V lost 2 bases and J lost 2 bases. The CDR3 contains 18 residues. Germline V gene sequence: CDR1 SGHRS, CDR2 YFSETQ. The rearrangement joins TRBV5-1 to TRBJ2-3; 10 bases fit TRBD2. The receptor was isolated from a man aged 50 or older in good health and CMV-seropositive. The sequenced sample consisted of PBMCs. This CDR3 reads CASSFAATSGFLTDTQYF. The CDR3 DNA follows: TGCGCCAGCAGCTTCGCCGCGACTAGCGGGTTTCTCACAGATACGCAGTATTTT.